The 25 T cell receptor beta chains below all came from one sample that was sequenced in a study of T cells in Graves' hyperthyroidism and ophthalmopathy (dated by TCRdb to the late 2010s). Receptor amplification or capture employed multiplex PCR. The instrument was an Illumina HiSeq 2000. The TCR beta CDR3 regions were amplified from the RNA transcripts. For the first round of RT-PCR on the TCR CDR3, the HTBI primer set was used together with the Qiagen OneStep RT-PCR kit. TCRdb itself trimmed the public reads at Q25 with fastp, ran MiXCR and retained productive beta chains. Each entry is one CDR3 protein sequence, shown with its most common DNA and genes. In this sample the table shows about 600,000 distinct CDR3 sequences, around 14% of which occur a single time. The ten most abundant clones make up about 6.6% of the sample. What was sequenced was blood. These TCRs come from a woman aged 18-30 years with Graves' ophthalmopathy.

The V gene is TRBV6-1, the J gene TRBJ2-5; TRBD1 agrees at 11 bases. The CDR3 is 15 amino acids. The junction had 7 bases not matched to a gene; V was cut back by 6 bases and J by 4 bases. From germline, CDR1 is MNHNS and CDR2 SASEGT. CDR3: CASRRTGGGRETQYF. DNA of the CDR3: TGTGCCAGCAGAAGGACAGGGGGCGGTAGAGAGACCCAGTACTTC.

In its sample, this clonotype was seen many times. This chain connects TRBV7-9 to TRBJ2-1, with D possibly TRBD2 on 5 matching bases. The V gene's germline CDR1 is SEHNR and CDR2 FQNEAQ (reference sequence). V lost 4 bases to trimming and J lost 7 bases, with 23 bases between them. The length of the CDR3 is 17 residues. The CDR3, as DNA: TGTGCCAGCAGCTCCACCCAGGCCGGGATTCCGGGTAATGAGCAGTTCTTC. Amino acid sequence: CASSSTQAGIPGNEQFF.

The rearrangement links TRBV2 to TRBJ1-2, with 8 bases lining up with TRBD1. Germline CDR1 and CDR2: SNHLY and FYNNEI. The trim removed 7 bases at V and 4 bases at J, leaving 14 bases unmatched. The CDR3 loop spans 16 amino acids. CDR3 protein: CASTDRDRMRGYGYTF. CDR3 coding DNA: TGTGCCAGCACGGACAGGGACAGGATGCGGGGCTATGGCTACACCTTC.

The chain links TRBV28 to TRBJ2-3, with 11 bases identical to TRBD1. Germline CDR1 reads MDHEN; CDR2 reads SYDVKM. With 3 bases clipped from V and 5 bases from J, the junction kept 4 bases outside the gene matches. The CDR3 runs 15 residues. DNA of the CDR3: TGTGCCAGCAGTTTTGGGGACAGGGGGTTAGATACGCAGTATTTT. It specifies CASSFGDRGLDTQYF.

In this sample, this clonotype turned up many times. The CDR3 reads CASSRVVANYGYTF. The CDR3 DNA reads as TGTGCCAGCAGCAGGGTTGTGGCTAACTATGGCTACACCTTC. The gene calls are TRBV5-8 and TRBJ1-2; D is uncertain. CDR3 length equals 14 residues. With 4 bases removed from V and 0 bases from J, the gap between germline ends came to 10 bases. Germline V gene lookup returns CDR1 SGHTS and CDR2 YDEGEE.

The CDR3 here is CASSIVGGGNTEAFF. CDR3 bases: TGTGCCAGTAGTATAGTAGGCGGAGGGAACACTGAAGCTTTCTTT. The chain combines TRBV19 with TRBJ1-1; D remains ambiguous. Germline lookup yields CDR1 LNHDA and CDR2 SQIVND (reference sequence). This CDR3 spans 15 amino acids. V was trimmed by 1 base and J by 1 base, leaving 10 bases between them. Full variable domain (rest looked up from reference TRBV19 and TRBJ1-1): DGGITQSPKYLFRKEGQNVTLSCEQNLNHDAMYWYRQDPGQGLRLIYYSQIVNDFQKGDIAEGYSVSREKKESFPLTVTSAQKNPTAFYLCASSIVGGGNTEAFFGQGTRLTVV.

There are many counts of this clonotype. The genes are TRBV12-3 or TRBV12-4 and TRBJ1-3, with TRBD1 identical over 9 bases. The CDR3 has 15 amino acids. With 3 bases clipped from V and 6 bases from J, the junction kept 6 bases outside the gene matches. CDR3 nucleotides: TGTGCCAGCAGTTTGACCGGGACAGGGATAAACACCATATATTTT. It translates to CASSLTGTGINTIYF.

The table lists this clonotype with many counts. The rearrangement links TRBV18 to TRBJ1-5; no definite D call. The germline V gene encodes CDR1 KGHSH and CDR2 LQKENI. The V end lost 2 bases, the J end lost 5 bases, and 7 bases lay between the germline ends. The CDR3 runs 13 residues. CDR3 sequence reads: CASSPSRDQPQHF. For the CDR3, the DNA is TGTGCCAGCTCACCATCTAGGGATCAGCCCCAGCATTTT.

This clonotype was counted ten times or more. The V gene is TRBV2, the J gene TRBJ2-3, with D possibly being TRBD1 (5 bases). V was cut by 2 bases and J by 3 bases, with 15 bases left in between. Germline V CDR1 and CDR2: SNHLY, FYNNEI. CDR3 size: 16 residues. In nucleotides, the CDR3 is TGTGCCAGCAGTGAACTCCCCCTCCCAGGGACAGATACGCAGTATTTT. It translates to CASSELPLPGTDTQYF.

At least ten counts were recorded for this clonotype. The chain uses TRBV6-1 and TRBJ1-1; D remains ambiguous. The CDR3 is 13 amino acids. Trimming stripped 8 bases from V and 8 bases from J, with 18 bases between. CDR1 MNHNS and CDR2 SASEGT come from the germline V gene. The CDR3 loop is CASPTPATQEAFF. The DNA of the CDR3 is TGTGCCAGCCCCACCCCGGCAACACAAGAAGCTTTCTTT.

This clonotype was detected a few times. The CDR3 loop reads CASGLVISRGDYGYTF. The CDR3 coding sequence is TGTGCTAGTGGTTTGGTAATTAGCAGAGGGGATTATGGCTACACCTTC. The V and J genes are TRBV12-5 and TRBJ1-2; D is possibly TRBD1 (5 bases). Trimming pared 0 bases from V and 5 bases from J, leaving 16 bases between. Germline CDR1 is LGHNT and CDR2 is FRNRAP. The CDR3 loop spans 16 amino acids.

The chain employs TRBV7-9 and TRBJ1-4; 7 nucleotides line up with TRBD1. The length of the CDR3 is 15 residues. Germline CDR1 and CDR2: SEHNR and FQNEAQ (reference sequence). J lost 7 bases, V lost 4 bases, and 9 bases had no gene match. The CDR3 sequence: CASSSTGFVGEKLFF. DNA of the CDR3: TGTGCCAGCAGCTCGACAGGGTTTGTGGGTGAAAAACTGTTTTTT.

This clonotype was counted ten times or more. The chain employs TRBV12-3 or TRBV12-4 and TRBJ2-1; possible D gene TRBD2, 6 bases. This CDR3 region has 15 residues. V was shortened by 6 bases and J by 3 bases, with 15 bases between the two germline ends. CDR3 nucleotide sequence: TGTGCCAGCAGCCTTTATGGGACTGGCTACAATGAGCAGTTCTTC. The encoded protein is CASSLYGTGYNEQFF.

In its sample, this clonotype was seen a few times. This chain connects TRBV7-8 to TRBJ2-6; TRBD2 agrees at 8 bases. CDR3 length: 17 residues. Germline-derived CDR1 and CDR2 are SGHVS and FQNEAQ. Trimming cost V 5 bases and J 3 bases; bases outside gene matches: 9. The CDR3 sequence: CASSPRGGSYGANVLTF. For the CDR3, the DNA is TGTGCCAGCAGCCCCCGGGGGGGGTCCTATGGGGCCAACGTCCTGACTTTC.

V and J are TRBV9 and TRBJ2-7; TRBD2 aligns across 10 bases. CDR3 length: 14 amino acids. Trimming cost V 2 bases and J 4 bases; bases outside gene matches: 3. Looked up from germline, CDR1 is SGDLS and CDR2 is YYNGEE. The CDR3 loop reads CASSVGLAEYEQYF. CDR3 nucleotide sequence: TGTGCCAGCAGCGTTGGACTAGCGGAGTACGAGCAGTACTTC. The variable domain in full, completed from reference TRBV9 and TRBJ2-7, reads DSGVTQTPKHLITATGQRVTLRCSPRSGDLSVYWYQQSLDQGLQFLIQYYNGEERAKGNILERFSAQQFPDLHSELNLSSLELGDSALYFCASSVGLAEYEQYFGPGTRLTVT.

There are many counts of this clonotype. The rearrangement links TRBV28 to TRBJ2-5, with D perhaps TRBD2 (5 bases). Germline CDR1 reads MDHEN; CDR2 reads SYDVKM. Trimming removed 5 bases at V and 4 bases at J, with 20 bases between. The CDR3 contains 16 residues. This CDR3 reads CASSGGGTNAGETQYF. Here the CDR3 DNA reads TGTGCCAGCAGTGGTGGCGGAACCAACGCGGGAGAGACCCAGTACTTC.

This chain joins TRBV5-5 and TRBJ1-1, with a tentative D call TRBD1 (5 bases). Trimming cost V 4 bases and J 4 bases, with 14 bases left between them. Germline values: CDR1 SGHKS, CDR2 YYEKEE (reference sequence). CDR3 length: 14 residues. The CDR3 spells CASSQGLAGTEAFF. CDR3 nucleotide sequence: TGTGCCAGCAGCCAGGGCCTGGCGGGCACTGAAGCTTTCTTT. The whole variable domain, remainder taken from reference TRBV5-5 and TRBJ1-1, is DAGVTQSPTHLIKTRGQQVTLRCSPISGHKSVSWYQQVLGQGPQFIFQYYEKEERGRGNFPDRFSARQFPNYSSELNVNALLLGDSALYLCASSQGLAGTEAFFGQGTRLTVV.

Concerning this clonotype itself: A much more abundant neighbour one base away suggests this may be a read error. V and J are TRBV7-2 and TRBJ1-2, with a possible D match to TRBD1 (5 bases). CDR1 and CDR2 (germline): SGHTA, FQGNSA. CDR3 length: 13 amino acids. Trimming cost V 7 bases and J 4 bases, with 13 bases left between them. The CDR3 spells CASNLGGAYGYTF. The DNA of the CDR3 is TGTGCCAGCAACCTAGGAGGGGCCTATGGCTACACCTTC.

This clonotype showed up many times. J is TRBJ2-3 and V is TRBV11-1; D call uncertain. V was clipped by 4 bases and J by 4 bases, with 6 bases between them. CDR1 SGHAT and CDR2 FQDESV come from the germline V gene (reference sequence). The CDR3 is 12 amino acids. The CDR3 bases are TGTGCCAGCAGCTGGACCGCAGATACGCAGTATTTT. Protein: CASSWTADTQYF.

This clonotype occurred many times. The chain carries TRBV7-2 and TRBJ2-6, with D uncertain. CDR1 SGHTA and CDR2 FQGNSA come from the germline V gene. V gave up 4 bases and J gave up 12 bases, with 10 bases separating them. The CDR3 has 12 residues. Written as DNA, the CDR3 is TGTGCCAGCAGCTCCCTAGGTAGCGTCCTGACTTTC. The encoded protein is CASSSLGSVLTF.

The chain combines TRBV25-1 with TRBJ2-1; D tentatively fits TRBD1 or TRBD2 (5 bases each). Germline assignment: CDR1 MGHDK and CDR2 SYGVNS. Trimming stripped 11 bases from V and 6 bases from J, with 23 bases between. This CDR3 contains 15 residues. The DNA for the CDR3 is TGTGCCTACCGGGTGGTGGGACCCCCGGGCAATGAGCAGTTCTTC. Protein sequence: CAYRVVGPPGNEQFF.

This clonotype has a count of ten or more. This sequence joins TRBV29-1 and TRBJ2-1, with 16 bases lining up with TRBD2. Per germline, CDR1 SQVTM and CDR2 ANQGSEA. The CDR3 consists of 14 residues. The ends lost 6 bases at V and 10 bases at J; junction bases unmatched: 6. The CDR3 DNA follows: TGCAGCGTCGGGACTAGCGGGAGGGCCGTGGAGCAGTTCTTC. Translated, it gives CSVGTSGRAVEQFF.

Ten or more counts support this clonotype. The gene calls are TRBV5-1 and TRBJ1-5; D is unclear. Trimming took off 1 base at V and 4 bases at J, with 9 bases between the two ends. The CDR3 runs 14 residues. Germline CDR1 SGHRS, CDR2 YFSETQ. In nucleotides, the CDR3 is TGCGCCAGCAGCTTGTCCCCCAAAAATCAGCCCCAGCATTTT. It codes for CASSLSPKNQPQHF.

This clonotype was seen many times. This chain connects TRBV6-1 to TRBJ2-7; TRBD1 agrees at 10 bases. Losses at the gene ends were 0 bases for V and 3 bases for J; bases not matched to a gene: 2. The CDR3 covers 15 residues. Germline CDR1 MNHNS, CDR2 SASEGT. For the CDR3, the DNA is TGTGCCAGCAGTGAAGCGAGGACAGGGGGCTACGAGCAGTACTTC. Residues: CASSEARTGGYEQYF.

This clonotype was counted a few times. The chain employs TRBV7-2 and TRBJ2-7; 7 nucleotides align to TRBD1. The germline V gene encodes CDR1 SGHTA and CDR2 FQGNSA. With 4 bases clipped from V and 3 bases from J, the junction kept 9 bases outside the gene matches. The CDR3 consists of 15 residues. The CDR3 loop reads CASSYSGGAGYEQYF. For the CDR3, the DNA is TGTGCCAGCAGCTACTCAGGGGGTGCGGGCTACGAGCAGTACTTC. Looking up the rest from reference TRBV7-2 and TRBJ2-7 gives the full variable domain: GAGVSQSPSNKVTEKGKDVELRCDPISGHTALYWYRQSLGQGLEFLIYFQGNSAPDKSGLPSDRFSAERTGGSVSTLTIQRTQQEDSAVYLCASSYSGGAGYEQYFGPGTRLTVT.